This TCR beta chain appears in the sequencing data of a study of T cell repertoires and leukemia-associated antigens. Trimming shortened V by 0 bases and J by 3 bases, and 7 bases separated the two germline ends. Germline V CDR1 and CDR2: SGHRS, YFSETQ. This CDR3 region has 13 residues. Using its own MiXCR run on the 5' RACE reads, TCRdb lists one record per CDR3 protein. Here the sample spans around 12,000 distinct CDR3 sequences, 35% to 45% being singletons. Broader study findings: V, J, VDJ and CDR3 counts did not differ significantly among groups. Expanded clones' antigen specificity and function were not directly tested.

Before use, CD3+ T cells rested overnight in serum-free medium. This clonotype was picked up a small number of times. Its antigen is unidentified. This TCR derives from a female donor in good health. Input material: CD3+ T cells sorted from blood and cultured. J is TRBJ2-7 and V is TRBV5-1, with D hard to call. CDR3 sequence: CASSLVADYEQYF. CDR3 coding DNA: TGCGCCAGCAGCTTGGTGGCCGACTACGAGCAGTACTTC.